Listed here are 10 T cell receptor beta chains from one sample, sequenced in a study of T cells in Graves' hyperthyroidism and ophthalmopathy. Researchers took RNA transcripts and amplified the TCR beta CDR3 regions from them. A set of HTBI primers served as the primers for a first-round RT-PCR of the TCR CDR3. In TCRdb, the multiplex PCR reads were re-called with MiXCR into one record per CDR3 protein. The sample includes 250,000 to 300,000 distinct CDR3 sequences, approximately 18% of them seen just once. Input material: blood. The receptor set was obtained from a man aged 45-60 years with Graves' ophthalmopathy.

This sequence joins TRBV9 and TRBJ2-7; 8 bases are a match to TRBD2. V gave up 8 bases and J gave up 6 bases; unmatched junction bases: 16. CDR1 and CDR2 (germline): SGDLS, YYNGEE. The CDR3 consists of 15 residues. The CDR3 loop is CASGPPGSGNGEQYF. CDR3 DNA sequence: TGTGCCAGTGGGCCTCCGGGTAGCGGGAACGGCGAGCAGTACTTC.

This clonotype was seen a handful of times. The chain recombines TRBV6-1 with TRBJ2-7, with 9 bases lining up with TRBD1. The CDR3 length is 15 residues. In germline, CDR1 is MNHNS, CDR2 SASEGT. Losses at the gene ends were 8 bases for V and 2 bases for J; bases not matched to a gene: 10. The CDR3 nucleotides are TGTGCCAGCGGCATACCGGGACAGGGAACCTACGAGCAGTACTTC. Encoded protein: CASGIPGQGTYEQYF.

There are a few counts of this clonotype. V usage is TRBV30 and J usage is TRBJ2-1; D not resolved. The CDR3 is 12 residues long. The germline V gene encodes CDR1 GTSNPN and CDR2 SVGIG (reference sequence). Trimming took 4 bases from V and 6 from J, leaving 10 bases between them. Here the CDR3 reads CAWTARTNEQFF. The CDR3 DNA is TGTGCCTGGACGGCGCGAACCAATGAGCAGTTCTTC.

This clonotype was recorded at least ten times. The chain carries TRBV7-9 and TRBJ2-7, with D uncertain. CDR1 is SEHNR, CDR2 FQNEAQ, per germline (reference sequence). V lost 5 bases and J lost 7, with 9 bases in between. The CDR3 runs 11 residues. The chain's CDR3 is CASSDSWEQYF. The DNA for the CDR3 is TGTGCCAGCAGCGATTCTTGGGAGCAGTACTTC.

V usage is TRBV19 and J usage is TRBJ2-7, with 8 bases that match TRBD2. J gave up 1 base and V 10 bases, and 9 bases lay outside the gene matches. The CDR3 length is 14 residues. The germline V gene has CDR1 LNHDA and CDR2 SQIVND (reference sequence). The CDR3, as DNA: TGTGCCACGAGTCCTAGCGGGCCTTCCTACGAGCAGTACTTC. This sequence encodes CATSPSGPSYEQYF.

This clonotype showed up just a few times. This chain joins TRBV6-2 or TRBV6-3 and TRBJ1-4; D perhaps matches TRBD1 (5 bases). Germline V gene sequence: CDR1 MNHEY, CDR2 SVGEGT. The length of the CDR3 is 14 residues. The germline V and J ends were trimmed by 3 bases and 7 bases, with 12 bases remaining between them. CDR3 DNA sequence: TGTGCCAGCAGTTATACTAGGGGTGGTGAAAAACTGTTTTTT. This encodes CASSYTRGGEKLFF.

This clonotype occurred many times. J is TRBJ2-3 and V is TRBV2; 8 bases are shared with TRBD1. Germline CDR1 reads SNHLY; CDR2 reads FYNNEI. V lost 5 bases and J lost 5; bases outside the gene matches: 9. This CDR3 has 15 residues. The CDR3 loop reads CASSRDRTLRDTQYF. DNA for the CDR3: TGTGCCAGCAGTCGGGACAGGACCTTGCGAGATACGCAGTATTTT.

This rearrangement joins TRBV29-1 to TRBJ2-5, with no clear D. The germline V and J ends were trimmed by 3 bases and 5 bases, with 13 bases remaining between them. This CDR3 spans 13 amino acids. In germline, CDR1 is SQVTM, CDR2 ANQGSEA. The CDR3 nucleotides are TGCAGCGTTGACCCTTATACCTCGGAGACCCAGTACTTC. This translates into CSVDPYTSETQYF.

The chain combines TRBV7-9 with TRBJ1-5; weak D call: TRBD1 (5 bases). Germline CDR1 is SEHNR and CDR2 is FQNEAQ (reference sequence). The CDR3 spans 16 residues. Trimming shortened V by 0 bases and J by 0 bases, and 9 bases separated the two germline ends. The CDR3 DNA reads TGTGCCAGCAGCTTAGCCAGGGAAAATAGCAATCAGCCCCAGCATTTT. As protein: CASSLARENSNQPQHF.

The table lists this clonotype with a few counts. CDR3 amino acids: CASSLVSSAHEQFF. The DNA for the CDR3 is TGCGCCAGCAGCTTGGTTTCTAGTGCGCATGAGCAGTTCTTC. This chain connects TRBV5-1 to TRBJ2-1; D remains unclear. The CDR3 has 14 amino acids. Germline CDR1 and CDR2: SGHRS and YFSETQ. Trimming left V 0 bases short and J 8 bases short, with 12 bases between.